The T cell receptor (beta chain) described here comes from a study of vaccination effects on CD4 cells after COVID-19. General observations from the study: In the study, convalescent patients were few, and early post-infection timepoints were absent.

When more than 9 days of culture had elapsed, CD4+ T cells were isolated. It was two doses of either the BNT162b2 or mRNA-1273 vaccine that participants received. This clone was observed a single time. Its antigen is undetermined. Germline V gene data show CDR1 as MNHNY and CDR2 as SVGAGI (reference sequence). The ends were cut back, 0 bases at V and 5 bases at J, with 13 bases in the middle. The CDR3 contains 15 residues. Produced via immunoSEQ multiplex PCR; TCRdb's table is partial and in-frame only. This sample has fewer than 55,000 clones, with around 70% found just once. The sample consisted of CD4+ T cells from PBMCs cultured without peptide, taken after COVID-19 vaccination. This TCR derives from a human donor who received a COVID-19 vaccine. The J gene is TRBJ1-1, the V gene TRBV6-6, with D perhaps matching TRBD1 (5 bases). The CDR3 loop is CASSYSTSGKTEAFF. The CDR3 DNA is TGTGCCAGCAGTTACTCGACCTCAGGGAAAACTGAAGCTTTCTTT.